This TCR beta chain was retrieved from a study of T-cell memory formation after mild COVID-19. TCRdb itself ran the 5' RACE reads through MiXCR, one entry per CDR3 protein. The sample records some 600,000 distinct CDR3 sequences, 15% to 20% being singletons. The length of the CDR3 is 11 residues. The germline V and J ends were trimmed by 7 bases and 4 bases, with 7 bases remaining between them. What was sequenced was PBMCs or a T cell subset sorted from them (not recorded which). This TCR derives from an adult woman who had mild COVID-19 (a few samples of this study predate the infection). Cell type and time point are not known. The chain joins TRBV12-3 or TRBV12-4 to TRBJ2-5; D ambiguous. The CDR3 DNA reads as TGTGCCAGCACCAAGCTAGAGACCCAGTACTTC. The encoded protein is CASTKLETQYF.